The TCR beta chain under discussion was sequenced for a study of Ad26.COV2.S vaccination and SARS-CoV-2 variants. Regarding treatment: approximately 18 received Ad26.COV2.S at low or high dose, single or two shots; 5 received placebo; per-sample allocation not given. Sampling happened 63 days after the first vaccine or placebo injection. Boston provided a donor who was an adult aged 18-55 years. Here immunoSEQ multiplex PCR was the method, and the copy in TCRdb shows in-frame clones only, minus some. The data hold more than 350,000 clones, with approximately 92% observed a single time. Trimming pared 2 bases from V and 0 bases from J, leaving 25 bases between. The CDR3 loop spans 21 amino acids. CDR1 KGHSH and CDR2 LQKENI come from the germline V gene.

Sample: peripheral blood, taken in a trial of Ad26.COV2.S vaccine versus placebo. The chain uses TRBV18 and TRBJ1-4, with TRBD1 as a possible D gene (6 bases). The clonotype originates from a person between 18 and 65 years old who received the Ad26.COV2.S COVID-19 vaccine or a placebo. CDR3 in amino acids: CASSPTSLRQAFLATNEKLFF. In DNA form, the CDR3 reads TGTGCCAGCTCACCAACCTCTTTACGACAGGCCTTTTTGGCAACTAATGAAAAACTGTTTTTT.